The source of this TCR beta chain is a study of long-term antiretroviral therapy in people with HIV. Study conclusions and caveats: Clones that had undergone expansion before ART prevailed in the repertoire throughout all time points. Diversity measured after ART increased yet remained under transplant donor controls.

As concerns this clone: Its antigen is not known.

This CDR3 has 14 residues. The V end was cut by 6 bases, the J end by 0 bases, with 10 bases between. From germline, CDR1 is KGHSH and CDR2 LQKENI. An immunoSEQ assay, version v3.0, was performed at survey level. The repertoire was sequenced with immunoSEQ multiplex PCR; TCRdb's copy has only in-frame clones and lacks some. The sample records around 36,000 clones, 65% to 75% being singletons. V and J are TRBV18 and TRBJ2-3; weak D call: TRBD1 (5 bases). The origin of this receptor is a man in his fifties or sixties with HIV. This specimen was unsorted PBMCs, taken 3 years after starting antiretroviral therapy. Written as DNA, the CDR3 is TGTGCCAGCTCCATGACAGCAAGCACAGATACGCAGTATTTT. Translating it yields CASSMTASTDTQYF.